This T cell receptor (beta chain) was sequenced for a study of blood T cell repertoires in COVID-19. Study background: PBMCs, B-cell-depleted T cells, or T cells provided the cDNA or gDNA that made up the material.

In the original processing: Scientists estimated how many nucleated cells there were by amplifying reference gene primers. The repertoire was sequenced with immunoSEQ multiplex PCR; TCRdb's copy has only in-frame clones and lacks some. V and J calls and clone size come straight from that table; D and trimming were deduced from the DNA. The sample has around 120,000 clones, around four fifths seen once. Germline CDR1 is MNHEY and CDR2 is SVGEGT. The CDR3 has 14 residues. Germline trimming cut 5 bases from V and 4 bases from J; bases unmatched to any gene: 6. The TCR comes from a man aged 35-49 years with active or convalescent COVID-19. Material for sequencing was peripheral blood. The V call is TRBV6-2 or TRBV6-3, the J call TRBJ2-7; 9 bases agree with TRBD2. In DNA form, the CDR3 reads TGTGCCAGCAGTGGGACTAGCTCCCTTTACGAGCAGTACTTC. This encodes CASSGTSSLYEQYF.